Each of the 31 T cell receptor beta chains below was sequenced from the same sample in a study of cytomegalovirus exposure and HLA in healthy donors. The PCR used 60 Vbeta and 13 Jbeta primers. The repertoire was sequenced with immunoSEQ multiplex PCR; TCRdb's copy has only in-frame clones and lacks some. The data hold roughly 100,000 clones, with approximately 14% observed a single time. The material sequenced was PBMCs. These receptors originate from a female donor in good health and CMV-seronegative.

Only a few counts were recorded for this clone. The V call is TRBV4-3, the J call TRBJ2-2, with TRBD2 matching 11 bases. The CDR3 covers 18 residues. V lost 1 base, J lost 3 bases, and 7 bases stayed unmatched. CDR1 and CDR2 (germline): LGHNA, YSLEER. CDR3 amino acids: CASSQGASGGSYTGELFF. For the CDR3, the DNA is TGCGCCAGCAGCCAAGGGGCTAGCGGGGGGTCTTACACCGGGGAGCTGTTTTTT.

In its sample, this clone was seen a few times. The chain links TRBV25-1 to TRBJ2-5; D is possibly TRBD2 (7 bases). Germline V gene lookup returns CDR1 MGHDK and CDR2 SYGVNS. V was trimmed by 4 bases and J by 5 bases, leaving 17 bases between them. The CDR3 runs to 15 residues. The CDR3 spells CASSVIKGGLETQYF. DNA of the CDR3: TGTGCCAGCAGTGTTATTAAGGGGGGGTTGGAGACCCAGTACTTC. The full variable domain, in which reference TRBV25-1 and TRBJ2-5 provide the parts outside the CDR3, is EADIYQTPRYLVIGTGKKITLECSQTMGHDKMYWYQQDPGMELHLIHYSYGVNSTEKGDLSSESTVSRIRTEHFPLTLESARPSHTSQYLCASSVIKGGLETQYFGPGTRLLVL.

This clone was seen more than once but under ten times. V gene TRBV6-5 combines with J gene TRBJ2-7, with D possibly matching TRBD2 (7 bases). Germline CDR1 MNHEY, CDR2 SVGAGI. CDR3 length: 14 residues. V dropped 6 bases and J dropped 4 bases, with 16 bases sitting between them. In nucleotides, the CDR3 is TGTGCCAGCAGACGGACAGCGGGGCCTTACGAGCAGTACTTC. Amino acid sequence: CASRRTAGPYEQYF.

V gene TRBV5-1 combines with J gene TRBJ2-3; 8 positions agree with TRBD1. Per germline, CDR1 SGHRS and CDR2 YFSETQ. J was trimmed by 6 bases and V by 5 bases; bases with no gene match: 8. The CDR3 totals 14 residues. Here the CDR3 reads CASREQGDTDTQYF. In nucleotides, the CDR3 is TGCGCCAGCAGAGAACAGGGGGACACGGATACGCAGTATTTT.

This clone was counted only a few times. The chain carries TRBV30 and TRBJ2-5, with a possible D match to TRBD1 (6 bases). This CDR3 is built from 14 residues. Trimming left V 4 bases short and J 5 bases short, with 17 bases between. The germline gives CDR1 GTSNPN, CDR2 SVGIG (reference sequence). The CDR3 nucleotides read TGTGCCTGGAACCTACAGGGTAAAGGGGAGACCCAGTACTTC. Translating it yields CAWNLQGKGETQYF.

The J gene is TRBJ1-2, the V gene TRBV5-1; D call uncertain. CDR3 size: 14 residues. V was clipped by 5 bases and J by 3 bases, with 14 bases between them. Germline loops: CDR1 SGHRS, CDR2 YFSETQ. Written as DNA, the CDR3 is TGCGCCAGCAGTACAGACGCAGATGACTATGGCTACACCTTC. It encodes CASSTDADDYGYTF.

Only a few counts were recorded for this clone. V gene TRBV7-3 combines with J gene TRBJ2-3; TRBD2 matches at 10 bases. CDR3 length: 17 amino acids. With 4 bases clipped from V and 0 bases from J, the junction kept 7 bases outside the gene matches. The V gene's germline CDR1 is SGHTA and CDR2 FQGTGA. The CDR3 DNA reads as TGTGCCAGCAGCTCTTACCCTAGCGGGAGAAGCACAGATACGCAGTATTTT. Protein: CASSSYPSGRSTDTQYF.

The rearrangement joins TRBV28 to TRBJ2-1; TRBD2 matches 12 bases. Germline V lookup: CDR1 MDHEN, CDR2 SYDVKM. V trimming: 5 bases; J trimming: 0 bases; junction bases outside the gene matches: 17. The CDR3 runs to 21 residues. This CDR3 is CASSIGSGTSGLRGSYNEQFF. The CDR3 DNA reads TGTGCCAGCAGTATTGGGTCCGGGACTAGCGGGCTCAGGGGCTCCTACAATGAGCAGTTCTTC.

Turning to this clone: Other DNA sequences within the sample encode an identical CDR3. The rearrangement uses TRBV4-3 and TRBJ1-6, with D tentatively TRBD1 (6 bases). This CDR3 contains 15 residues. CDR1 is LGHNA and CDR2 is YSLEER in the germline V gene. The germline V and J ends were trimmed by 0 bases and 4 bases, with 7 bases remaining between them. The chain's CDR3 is CASSQDRGYNSPLHF. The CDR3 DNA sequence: TGCGCCAGCAGCCAAGACAGGGGTTATAATTCACCCCTCCACTTT.

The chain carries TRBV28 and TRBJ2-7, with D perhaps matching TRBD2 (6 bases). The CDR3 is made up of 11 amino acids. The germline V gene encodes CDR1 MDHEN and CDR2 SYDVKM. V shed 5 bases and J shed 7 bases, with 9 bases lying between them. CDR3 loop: CASSGRFEQYF. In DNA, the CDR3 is TGTGCCAGCAGTGGGAGGTTTGAGCAGTACTTC.

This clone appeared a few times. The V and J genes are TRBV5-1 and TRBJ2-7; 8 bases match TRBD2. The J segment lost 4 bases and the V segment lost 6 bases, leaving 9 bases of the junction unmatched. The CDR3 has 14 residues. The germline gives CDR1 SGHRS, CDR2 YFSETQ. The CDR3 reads CASTAGGSRYEQYF. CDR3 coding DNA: TGCGCCAGCACGGCGGGGGGTAGTAGGTACGAGCAGTACTTC.

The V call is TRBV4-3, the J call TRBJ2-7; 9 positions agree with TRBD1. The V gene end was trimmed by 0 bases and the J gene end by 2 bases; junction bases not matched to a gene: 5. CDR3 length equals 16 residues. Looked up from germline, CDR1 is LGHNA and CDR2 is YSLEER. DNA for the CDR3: TGCGCCAGCAGCCAAGATGACTGGGACAGGGCCTACGAGCAGTACTTC. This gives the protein CASSQDDWDRAYEQYF.

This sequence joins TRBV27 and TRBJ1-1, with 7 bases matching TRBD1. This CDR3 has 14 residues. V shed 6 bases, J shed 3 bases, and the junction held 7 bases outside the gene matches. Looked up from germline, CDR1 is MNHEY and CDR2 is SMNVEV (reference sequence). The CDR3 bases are TGTGCCAGCAGCCGTGACAGGGTAGACACTGAAGCTTTCTTT. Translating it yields CASSRDRVDTEAFF.

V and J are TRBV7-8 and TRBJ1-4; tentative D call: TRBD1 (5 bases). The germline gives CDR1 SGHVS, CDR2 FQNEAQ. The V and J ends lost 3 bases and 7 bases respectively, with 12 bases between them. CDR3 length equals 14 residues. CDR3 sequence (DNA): TGTGCCAGCAGCTTGGGAGGGGTATTTGAAAAACTGTTTTTT. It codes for CASSLGGVFEKLFF.

CDR3 coding DNA: TGCGCCAGCAGCCAAGATAGCAACTCGGTGCAGGGTGGCTACACCTTC. Translating gives CASSQDSNSVQGGYTF. This chain links TRBV4-3 with TRBJ1-2; D might be TRBD1 (5 bases). With 0 bases removed from V and 7 bases from J, the gap between germline ends came to 18 bases. Germline V gene lookup returns CDR1 LGHNA and CDR2 YSLEER. The CDR3 extends over 16 amino acids.

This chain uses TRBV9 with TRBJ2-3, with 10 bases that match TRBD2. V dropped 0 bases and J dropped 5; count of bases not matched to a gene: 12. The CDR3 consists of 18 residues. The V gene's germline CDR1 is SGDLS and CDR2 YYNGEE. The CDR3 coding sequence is TGTGCCAGCAGCGTAGGTTCAGCGGGGGGGTCCATTGGAGATACGCAGTATTTT. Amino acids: CASSVGSAGGSIGDTQYF. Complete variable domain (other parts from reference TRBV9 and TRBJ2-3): DSGVTQTPKHLITATGQRVTLRCSPRSGDLSVYWYQQSLDQGLQFLIQYYNGEERAKGNILERFSAQQFPDLHSELNLSSLELGDSALYFCASSVGSAGGSIGDTQYFGPGTRLTVL.

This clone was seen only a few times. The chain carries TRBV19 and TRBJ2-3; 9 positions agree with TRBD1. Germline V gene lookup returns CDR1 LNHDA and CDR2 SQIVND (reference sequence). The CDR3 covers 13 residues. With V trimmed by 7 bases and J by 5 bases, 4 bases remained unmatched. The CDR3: CASNRGQGDTQYF. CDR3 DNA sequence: TGTGCCAGTAACAGGGGGCAGGGAGATACGCAGTATTTT.

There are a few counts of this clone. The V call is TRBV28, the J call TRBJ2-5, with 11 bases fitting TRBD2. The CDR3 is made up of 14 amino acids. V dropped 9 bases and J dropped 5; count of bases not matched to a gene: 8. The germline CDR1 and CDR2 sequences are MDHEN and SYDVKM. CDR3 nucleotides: TGTGCCAGTGTTAGCGGGAGGGCCTTGGAGACCCAGTACTTC. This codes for CASVSGRALETQYF. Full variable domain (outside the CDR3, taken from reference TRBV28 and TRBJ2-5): DVKVTQSSRYLVKRTGEKVFLECVQDMDHENMFWYRQDPGLGLRLIYFSYDVKMKEKGDIPEGYSVSREKKERFSLILESASTNQTSMYLCASVSGRALETQYFGPGTRLLVL.

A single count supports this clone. The CDR3 coding sequence is TGTGCCAGCACCCGGACAGCTAGAGGATCCTCCTATAATTCACCCCTCCACTTT. Amino acid sequence: CASTRTARGSSYNSPLHF. V is TRBV27 and J is TRBJ1-6; TRBD1 might be the D (6 bases). Trimming stripped 7 bases from V and 0 bases from J, with 19 bases between. From germline, CDR1 is MNHEY and CDR2 SMNVEV (reference sequence). The CDR3 extends over 18 amino acids.

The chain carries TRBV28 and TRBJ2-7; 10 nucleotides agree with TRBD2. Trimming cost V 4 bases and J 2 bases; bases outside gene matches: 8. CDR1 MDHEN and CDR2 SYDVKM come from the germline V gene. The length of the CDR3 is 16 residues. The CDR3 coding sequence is TGTGCCAGCAGTTCCTCAGCGGGAGGGCCCACCTACGAGCAGTACTTC. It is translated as CASSSSAGGPTYEQYF.

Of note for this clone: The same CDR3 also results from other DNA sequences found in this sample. For the CDR3, the DNA is TGTGCCAGCAGTATACGGGGAGAGCCCCAGCATTTT. Translating it yields CASSIRGEPQHF. The chain has TRBV6-5 and TRBJ1-5; no clear D. Germline V gene sequence: CDR1 MNHEY, CDR2 SVGAGI. This CDR3 spans 12 amino acids. Trimming shortened V by 5 bases and J by 8 bases, and 10 bases separated the two germline ends.

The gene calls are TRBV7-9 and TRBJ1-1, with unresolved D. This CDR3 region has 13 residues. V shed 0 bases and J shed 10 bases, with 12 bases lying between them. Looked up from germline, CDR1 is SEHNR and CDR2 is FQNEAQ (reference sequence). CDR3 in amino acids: CASSLAEGFGAFF. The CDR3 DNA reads TGTGCCAGCAGCTTAGCCGAGGGTTTCGGAGCTTTCTTT.

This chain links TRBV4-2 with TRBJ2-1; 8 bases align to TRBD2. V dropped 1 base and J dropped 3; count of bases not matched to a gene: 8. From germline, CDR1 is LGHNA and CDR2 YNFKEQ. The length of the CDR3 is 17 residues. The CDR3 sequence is CASSQVVAGRDYNEQFF. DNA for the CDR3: TGTGCCAGCAGCCAAGTGGTAGCGGGAAGAGACTACAATGAGCAGTTCTTC.

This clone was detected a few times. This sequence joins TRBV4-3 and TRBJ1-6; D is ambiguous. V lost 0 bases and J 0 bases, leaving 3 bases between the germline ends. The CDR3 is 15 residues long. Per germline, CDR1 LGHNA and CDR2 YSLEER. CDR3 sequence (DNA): TGCGCCAGCAGCCAAGATAGCTCCTATAATTCACCCCTCCACTTT. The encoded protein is CASSQDSSYNSPLHF.

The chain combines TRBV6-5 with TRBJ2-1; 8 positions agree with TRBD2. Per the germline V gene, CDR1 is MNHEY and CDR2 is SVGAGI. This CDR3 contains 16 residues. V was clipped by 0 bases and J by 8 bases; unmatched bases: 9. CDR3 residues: CASSYSVTGGFYEQFF. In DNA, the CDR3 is TGTGCCAGCAGTTACTCCGTAACGGGAGGGTTCTATGAGCAGTTCTTC.

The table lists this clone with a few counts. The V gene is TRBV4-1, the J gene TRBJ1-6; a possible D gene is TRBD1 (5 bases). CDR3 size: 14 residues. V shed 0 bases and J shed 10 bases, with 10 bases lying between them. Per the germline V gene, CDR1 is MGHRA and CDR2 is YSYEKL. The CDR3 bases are TGCGCCAGCAGCCAAGAGGGGGGTATCTCACCCCTCCACTTT. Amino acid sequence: CASSQEGGISPLHF.

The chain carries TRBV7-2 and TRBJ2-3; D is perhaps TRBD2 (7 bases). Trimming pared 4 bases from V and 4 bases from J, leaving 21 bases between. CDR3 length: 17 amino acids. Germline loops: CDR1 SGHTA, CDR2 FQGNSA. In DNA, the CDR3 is TGTGCCAGCAGCTCGGGGGCGAGGGGGGGGTACCCAGATACGCAGTATTTT. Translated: CASSSGARGGYPDTQYF. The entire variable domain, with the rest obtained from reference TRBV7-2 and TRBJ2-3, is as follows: GAGVSQSPSNKVTEKGKDVELRCDPISGHTALYWYRQSLGQGLEFLIYFQGNSAPDKSGLPSDRFSAERTGGSVSTLTIQRTQQEDSAVYLCASSSGARGGYPDTQYFGPGTRLTVL.

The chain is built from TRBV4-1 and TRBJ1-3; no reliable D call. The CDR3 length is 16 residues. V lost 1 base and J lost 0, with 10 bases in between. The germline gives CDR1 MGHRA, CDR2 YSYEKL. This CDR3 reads CASSQGREISGNTIYF. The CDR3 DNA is TGCGCCAGCAGCCAAGGGCGGGAAATCTCTGGAAACACCATATATTTT.

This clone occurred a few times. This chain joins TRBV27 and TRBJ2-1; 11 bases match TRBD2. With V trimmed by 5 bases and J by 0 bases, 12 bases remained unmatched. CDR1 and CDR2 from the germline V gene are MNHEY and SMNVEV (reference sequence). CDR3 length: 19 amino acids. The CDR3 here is CASSREKRTSGSSYNEQFF. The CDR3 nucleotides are TGTGCCAGCAGTCGCGAAAAGAGGACTAGCGGGTCCTCCTACAATGAGCAGTTCTTC.

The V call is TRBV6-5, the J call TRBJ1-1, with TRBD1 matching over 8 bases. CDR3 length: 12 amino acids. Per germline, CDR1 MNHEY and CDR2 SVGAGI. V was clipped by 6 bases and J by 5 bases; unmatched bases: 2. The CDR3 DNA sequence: TGTGCCAGCAGAACAGGGGGGACTGAAGCTTTCTTT. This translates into CASRTGGTEAFF.

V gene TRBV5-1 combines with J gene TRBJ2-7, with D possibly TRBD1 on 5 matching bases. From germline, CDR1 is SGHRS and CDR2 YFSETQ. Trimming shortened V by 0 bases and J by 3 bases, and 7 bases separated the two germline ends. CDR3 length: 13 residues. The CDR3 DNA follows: TGCGCCAGCAGCTTGGACAGGAACTACGAGCAGTACTTC. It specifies CASSLDRNYEQYF.